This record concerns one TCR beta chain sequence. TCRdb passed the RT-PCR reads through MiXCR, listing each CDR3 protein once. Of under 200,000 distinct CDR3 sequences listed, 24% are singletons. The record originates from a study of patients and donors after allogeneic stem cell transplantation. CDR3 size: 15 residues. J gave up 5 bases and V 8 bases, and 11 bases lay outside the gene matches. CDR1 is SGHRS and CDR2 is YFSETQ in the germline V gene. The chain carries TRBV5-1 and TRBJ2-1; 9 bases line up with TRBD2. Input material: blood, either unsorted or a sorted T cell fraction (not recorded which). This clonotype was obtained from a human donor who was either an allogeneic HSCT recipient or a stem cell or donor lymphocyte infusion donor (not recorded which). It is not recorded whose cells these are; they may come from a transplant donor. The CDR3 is CASSPFSGRNNEQFF. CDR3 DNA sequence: TGCGCCAGTTCCCCATTCAGCGGGAGGAACAATGAGCAGTTCTTC.